The next 17 T cell receptor beta chains were all read from a single sample in a study of T cell repertoires in cytomegalovirus infection. TCRdb ran MiXCR on the reads and lists one entry per CDR3 protein. The data show 490,000 or so distinct CDR3 sequences, with around 11% seen just once and roughly 10% held by the top ten. The sequencing sample was made of PBMCs. These receptors originate from a human donor in good health (CMV status not recorded). Some clones in this sample may be carry-over from other donors' samples.

In this sample, this clonotype turned up many times. CDR3 amino acids: CASSVAVSYEQYF. The CDR3 coding sequence is TGTGCCAGCAGTGTGGCGGTTTCCTACGAGCAGTACTTC. The chain joins TRBV12-3 or TRBV12-4 to TRBJ2-7; D not certain. The CDR3 is 13 residues long. V lost 5 bases to trimming and J lost 1 base, with 9 bases between them.

This clonotype was observed at least ten times. The chain carries TRBV4-1 and TRBJ1-6; D is possibly TRBD1 (6 bases). The CDR3 is made up of 15 amino acids. Germline CDR1 and CDR2: MGHRA and YSYEKL. The V gene lost 4 bases and the J gene lost 8 bases, with 15 bases spanning the gap. Written as DNA, the CDR3 is TGCGCCAGCAGCCTCGGACAGCCGTTTGATTCACCCCTCCACTTT. Its protein product is CASSLGQPFDSPLHF.

The chain employs TRBV7-3 and TRBJ2-3; D is undetermined. The CDR3 contains 14 residues. The germline gives CDR1 SGHTA, CDR2 FQGTGA. V was clipped by 5 bases and J by 4 bases, with 13 bases between them. CDR3 nucleotide sequence: TGTGCCAGCAGCAGGAACAGTAGATCAGATACGCAGTATTTT. Translated, it gives CASSRNSRSDTQYF.

This clonotype has more than one count but fewer than ten. The CDR3 is CASSGTRGGELFF. DNA for the CDR3: TGTGCCTCATCCGGGACAAGGGGCGGGGAGCTGTTTTTT. The rearrangement links TRBV30 to TRBJ2-2; maybe TRBD1 (6 bases). CDR1 and CDR2 (germline): GTSNPN, SVGIG (reference sequence). Trimming cost V 7 bases and J 7 bases, with 16 bases left between them. The CDR3 has 13 residues.

This clonotype was picked up many times. The genes are TRBV12-5 and TRBJ2-7, with unresolved D. The CDR3 consists of 11 residues. V was trimmed by 1 base and J by 4 bases, leaving 2 bases between them. Germline V CDR1 and CDR2: LGHNT, FRNRAP. The CDR3 here is CASGLGYEQYF. Here the CDR3 DNA reads TGTGCTAGTGGTTTGGGGTACGAGCAGTACTTC.

This clonotype was observed many times. The CDR3 nucleotides read TGTGCCAGCTCGGTGCGGGAGGGTCGCAGCTCTGGGGCCAACGTCCTGACTTTC. Amino acid sequence: CASSVREGRSSGANVLTF. The J gene is TRBJ2-6, the V gene TRBV12-3 or TRBV12-4; 9 nucleotides match TRBD2. CDR3 length equals 18 residues. J was trimmed by 0 bases and V by 8 bases; bases with no gene match: 11.

The table lists this clonotype with many counts. The V gene is TRBV2, the J gene TRBJ2-1; TRBD2 matches 10 bases. CDR1 SNHLY and CDR2 FYNNEI come from the germline V gene. There are 15 residues in the CDR3. J was trimmed by 8 bases and V by 0 bases; bases with no gene match: 4. The CDR3 DNA reads as TGTGCCAGCAGTGAAGCGGCTAGCGGGAGCCATGAGCAGTTCTTC. Translating it yields CASSEAASGSHEQFF.

This clonotype was observed at least ten times. This chain connects TRBV15 to TRBJ1-6; no firm D call. The germline V gene encodes CDR1 LNHNV and CDR2 YYDKDF (reference sequence). Deletions cut 5 bases from V and 7 bases from J, with 9 bases between. The CDR3 covers 13 residues. CDR3 in amino acids: CATSPNRNSPLHF. CDR3 in DNA: TGTGCCACCAGCCCAAATAGAAATTCACCCCTCCACTTT.

This clonotype was found many times. For the CDR3, the DNA is TGTGCCAGCAGCTTAGTAGCTCGGGAGCAGTACTTC. Encoded protein: CASSLVAREQYF. The rearrangement links TRBV11-2 to TRBJ2-7; D remains ambiguous. This CDR3 region has 12 residues. The germline V gene has CDR1 SGHAT and CDR2 FQNNGV. V lost 1 base to trimming and J lost 7 bases, with 8 bases between them. Full variable domain (outside the CDR3, taken from reference TRBV11-2 and TRBJ2-7): EAGVAQSPRYKIIEKRQSVAFWCNPISGHATLYWYQQILGQGPKLLIQFQNNGVVDDSQLPKDRFSAERLKGVDSTLKIQPAKLEDSAVYLCASSLVAREQYFGPGTRLTVT.

This sequence joins TRBV28 and TRBJ2-7; D is unresolved. V lost 6 bases and J lost 1, with 10 bases in between. CDR1 and CDR2 (germline): MDHEN, SYDVKM. The CDR3 extends over 13 amino acids. In DNA, the CDR3 is TGTGCCAGCAGCCAGAGGATGTCCTACGAGCAGTACTTC. Its translation: CASSQRMSYEQYF.

This clonotype was seen many times. V usage is TRBV11-2 and J usage is TRBJ2-7; TRBD1 aligns across 9 bases. Unmatched junction bases numbered 7, after V lost 4 bases and J lost 6 bases. This CDR3 comprises 14 residues. Germline loops: CDR1 SGHAT, CDR2 FQNNGV. The CDR3 nucleotides read TGTGCCAGCAGCTACCGGACAGGGGCCTCCGAGCAGTACTTC. Its translation: CASSYRTGASEQYF. The whole variable domain, filled in from reference TRBV11-2 and TRBJ2-7, reads EAGVAQSPRYKIIEKRQSVAFWCNPISGHATLYWYQQILGQGPKLLIQFQNNGVVDDSQLPKDRFSAERLKGVDSTLKIQPAKLEDSAVYLCASSYRTGASEQYFGPGTRLTVT.

This clonotype has ten or more counts. The chain employs TRBV11-2 and TRBJ1-2; D is perhaps TRBD1 (5 bases). V shed 4 bases and J shed 1 base, with 16 bases lying between them. This CDR3 has 16 amino acids. Germline V gene sequence: CDR1 SGHAT, CDR2 FQNNGV. CDR3: CASSSGTDLINYGYTF. DNA of the CDR3: TGTGCCAGCAGCTCCGGGACGGACTTGATTAACTATGGCTACACCTTC. Supplemented by reference TRBV11-2 and TRBJ1-2, the full variable domain reads EAGVAQSPRYKIIEKRQSVAFWCNPISGHATLYWYQQILGQGPKLLIQFQNNGVVDDSQLPKDRFSAERLKGVDSTLKIQPAKLEDSAVYLCASSSGTDLINYGYTFGSGTRLTVV.

This clonotype was picked up many times. The rearrangement joins TRBV9 to TRBJ2-5; D may correspond to TRBD1 or TRBD2 (5 bases each). Trimming removed 0 bases from V and 2 bases from J, with 17 bases in between. Per the germline V gene, CDR1 is SGDLS and CDR2 is YYNGEE. This CDR3 contains 17 residues. CDR3 nucleotides: TGTGCCAGCAGCGTAGCCCCCGGGACCACAGGTCAAGAGACCCAGTACTTC. Residues: CASSVAPGTTGQETQYF.

The chain joins TRBV4-2 to TRBJ2-5; TRBD2 matches at 13 bases. The trim removed 2 bases at V and 1 base at J, leaving 10 bases unmatched. Germline CDR1 and CDR2: LGHNA and YNFKEQ. CDR3 size: 19 residues. The CDR3, as DNA: TGTGCCAGCAGCCAAAGAGGGTTACTAGCGGGGGGGGGCCAAGAGACCCAGTACTTC. Translation gives CASSQRGLLAGGGQETQYF.

This chain joins TRBV7-9 and TRBJ2-1; TRBD1 might be the D (6 bases). The CDR3 is 16 residues long. Deletions cut 3 bases from V and 9 bases from J, with 21 bases between. Germline V lookup: CDR1 SEHNR, CDR2 FQNEAQ (reference sequence). For the CDR3, the DNA is TGTGCCAGCAGCTTCTCTATGGGGGCAGGTAGGGCTGAGCAGTTCTTC. Translation: CASSFSMGAGRAEQFF.

At least ten counts were recorded for this clonotype. The rearrangement joins TRBV12-3 or TRBV12-4 to TRBJ1-1; 7 positions agree with TRBD1. The CDR3 is 17 residues long. Trimming removed 0 bases from V and 0 bases from J; junction bases left unmatched: 7. CDR3 sequence reads: CASSLARGQRVNTEAFF. The CDR3 bases are TGTGCCAGCAGTTTAGCCCGGGGACAGCGGGTGAACACTGAAGCTTTCTTT.

A note on this clonotype: Being one base from a much bigger clone, this may be a read error. J is TRBJ1-5 and V is TRBV6-6; TRBD1 is a possible D gene (5 bases). This CDR3 comprises 13 residues. Germline V gene data show CDR1 as MNHNY and CDR2 as SVGAGI (reference sequence). The CDR3 nucleotides are TGTGCCAGCAGTGGGGGGGTTTGGCAGCCCCTGCATTTT. Translating it yields CASSGGVWQPLHF.